This is a list of T cell receptor beta chains from one sample in a study of blood T cell repertoires in COVID-19. Using immunoSEQ multiplex PCR, the repertoire was profiled, and TCRdb retains in-frame clones only, with some absent. The sample shows fewer than 250,000 clones, 83% of them seen only once. The sample comprised peripheral blood. Receptors were obtained from a human donor in a cohort sampled during active COVID-19. CDR3s include the opening cysteine and the closing phenylalanine or tryptophan.

j_gene	v_gene	CDR3aa
TRBJ1-4	TRBV25-1	CASSEKFTKDSPNEKLFF
TRBJ2-7	TRBV19	CASSALSANSYEQYF
TRBJ2-5	TRBV5-4	CASTLGGEETQYF
TRBJ2-1	TRBV3-1/TRBV3-2	CASSHGQAYNEQFF
TRBJ1-1	TRBV7-9	CASSRRTEAFF
TRBJ2-5	TRBV10-3	CAISDRGAGETQYF
TRBJ1-2	TRBV21-1	CASSIFRLRTGPQRDYGYTF
TRBJ1-4	TRBV10-2	CASRDTGVNEKLFF
TRBJ1-1	TRBV19	CATQSGGARGTEAFF
TRBJ2-3	TRBV7-2	CASSPGASTQYF
TRBJ2-2	TRBV19	CASSIFGLAGGMGTGELFF
TRBJ2-5	TRBV15	CATSRDAGGFETQYF
TRBJ1-1	TRBV18	CASSPTEGVTNTEAFF
TRBJ2-7	TRBV5-6	CASSPTGRTYEQYF
TRBJ2-7	TRBV2	CASSGSSGTGMVSYEQYF
TRBJ1-5	TRBV6-5	CASRGTGPGEQPQHF
TRBJ2-4	TRBV18	CASSPLPSGAVAKNIQYF
TRBJ2-3	TRBV11-3	CASSPAGGPGDTQYF
TRBJ2-7	TRBV6-5	CASSYSWRGVYEQYF
TRBJ1-5	TRBV10-3	CAISRDSNQPQHF
TRBJ2-1	TRBV5-1	CASSLPRGYNEQFF
TRBJ1-1	TRBV11-3	CASSLVGGTEAFF
TRBJ2-7	TRBV5-1	CASSSGTGGEQYF
TRBJ2-1	TRBV6-5	CASSRYGTAYNEQFF
TRBJ2-2	TRBV7-9	CASSLPVGELFF
TRBJ1-6	TRBV18	CASSSFGQRTSSYNSPLHF
TRBJ2-2	TRBV2	CASTEQLAGELFF
TRBJ2-4	TRBV2	CASSEARGGVAKNIQYF
TRBJ2-7	TRBV19	CASSKDRDYEQYF
TRBJ2-6	TRBV28	CASSPPGQILSGANVLTF
TRBJ2-7	TRBV6-6	CASSYPTGTNYEQYF
TRBJ2-7	TRBV7-2	CASSLAGQGAHEQYF
TRBJ2-7	TRBV7-9	CASSLAGQGFRYEQYF
TRBJ2-2	TRBV6-5	CASKFGRDTGELFF
TRBJ1-1	TRBV18	CASSPVRWTEAFF
TRBJ2-3	TRBV11-2	CASSSTSMTGTDTQYF
TRBJ2-3	TRBV7-3	CASSLEEADTQYF
TRBJ2-7	TRBV6-5	CASSSGVRHEQYF
TRBJ1-2	TRBV7-9	CASSKNRDFLF
TRBJ2-3	TRBV7-9	CASSFRGSGTDTQYF
TRBJ1-1	TRBV30	CAWSPRMVANTEAFF
TRBJ2-3	TRBV24-1	CATPRQTTDTQYF
TRBJ2-3	TRBV4-2	CASSQRQALADTQYF
TRBJ2-7	TRBV7-7	CASSLDRGGSYEQYF
TRBJ2-2	TRBV10-1	CASSISQGFGELFF
TRBJ2-7	TRBV5-6	CASSPVSGRSKQYF
TRBJ1-5	TRBV13	CASSLGRVSNQPQHF
TRBJ1-3	TRBV28	CASFSLGNTIYF
TRBJ2-3	TRBV6-2/TRBV6-3	CASSPTGTSGGISSSSTDTQYF
TRBJ2-3	TRBV6-5	CASRGTPPSTDTQYF
TRBJ2-3	TRBV5-4	CASSPGLAGSTDTQYF